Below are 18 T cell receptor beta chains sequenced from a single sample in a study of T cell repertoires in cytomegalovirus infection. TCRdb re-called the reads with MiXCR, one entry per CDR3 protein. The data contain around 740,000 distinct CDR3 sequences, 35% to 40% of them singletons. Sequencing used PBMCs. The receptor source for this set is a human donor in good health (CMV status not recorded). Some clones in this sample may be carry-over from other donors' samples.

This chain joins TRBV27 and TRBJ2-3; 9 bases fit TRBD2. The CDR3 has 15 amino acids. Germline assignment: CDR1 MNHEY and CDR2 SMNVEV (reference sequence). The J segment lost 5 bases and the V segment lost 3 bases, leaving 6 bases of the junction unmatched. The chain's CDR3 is CASSLEPSGIDTQYF. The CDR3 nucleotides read TGTGCCAGCAGTTTGGAGCCTAGCGGGATAGATACGCAGTATTTT.

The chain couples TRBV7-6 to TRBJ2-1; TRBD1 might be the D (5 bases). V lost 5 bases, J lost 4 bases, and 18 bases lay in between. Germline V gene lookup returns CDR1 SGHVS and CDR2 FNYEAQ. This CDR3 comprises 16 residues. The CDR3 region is CASSLQPGIIYNEQFF. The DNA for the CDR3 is TGTGCCAGCAGCCTACAGCCAGGGATTATATACAATGAGCAGTTCTTC.

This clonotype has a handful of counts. Here the CDR3 DNA reads TGTGCCAGCAGCCGCGGATTGACTGGTCCTAGCACAGATACGCAGTATTTT. It encodes CASSRGLTGPSTDTQYF. This rearrangement joins TRBV6-1 to TRBJ2-3, with D hard to call. Germline V gene sequence: CDR1 MNHNS, CDR2 SASEGT. The CDR3 consists of 17 residues. The ends were cut back, 6 bases at V and 0 bases at J, with 19 bases in the middle.

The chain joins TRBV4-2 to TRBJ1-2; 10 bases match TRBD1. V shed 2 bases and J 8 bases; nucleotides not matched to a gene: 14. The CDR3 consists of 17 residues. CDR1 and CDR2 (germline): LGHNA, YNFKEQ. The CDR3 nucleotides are TGTGCCAGCAGCCAACTCGCAATAAAGGGACAGGGGTCGGGCTACACCTTC. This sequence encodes CASSQLAIKGQGSGYTF.

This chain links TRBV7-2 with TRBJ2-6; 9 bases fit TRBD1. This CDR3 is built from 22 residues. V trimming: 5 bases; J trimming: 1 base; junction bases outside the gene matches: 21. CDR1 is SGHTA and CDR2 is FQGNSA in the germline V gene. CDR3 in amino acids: CASSQHRTGATLELSGANVLTF. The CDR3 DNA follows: TGTGCCAGCAGCCAGCACCGGACAGGGGCCACTCTGGAACTATCTGGGGCCAACGTCCTGACTTTC.

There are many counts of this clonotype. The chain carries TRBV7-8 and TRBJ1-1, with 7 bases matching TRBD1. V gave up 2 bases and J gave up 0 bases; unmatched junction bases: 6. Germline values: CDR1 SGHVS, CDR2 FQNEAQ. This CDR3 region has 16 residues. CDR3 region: CASSLRAGGMNTEAFF. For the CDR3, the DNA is TGTGCCAGCAGCTTACGGGCAGGGGGAATGAACACTGAAGCTTTCTTT.

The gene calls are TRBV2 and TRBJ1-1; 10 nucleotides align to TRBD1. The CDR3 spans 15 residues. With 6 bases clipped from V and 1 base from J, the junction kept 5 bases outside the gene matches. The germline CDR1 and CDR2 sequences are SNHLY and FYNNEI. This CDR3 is CASRGTGARNTEAFF. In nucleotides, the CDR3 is TGTGCCAGCAGGGGGACAGGGGCGCGGAACACTGAAGCTTTCTTT.

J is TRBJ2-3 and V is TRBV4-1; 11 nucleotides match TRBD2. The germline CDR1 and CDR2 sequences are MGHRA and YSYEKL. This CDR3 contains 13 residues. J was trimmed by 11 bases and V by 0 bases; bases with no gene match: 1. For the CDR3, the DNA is TGCGCCAGCAGCCAAGACCTAGCGGGGGGGCAGTATTTT. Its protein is CASSQDLAGGQYF.

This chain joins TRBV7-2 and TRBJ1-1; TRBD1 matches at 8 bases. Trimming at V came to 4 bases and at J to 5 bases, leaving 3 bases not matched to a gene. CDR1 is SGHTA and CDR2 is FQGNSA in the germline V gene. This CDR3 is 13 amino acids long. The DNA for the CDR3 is TGTGCCAGCAGCTCACAGGGGGATACTGAAGCTTTCTTT. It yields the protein CASSSQGDTEAFF. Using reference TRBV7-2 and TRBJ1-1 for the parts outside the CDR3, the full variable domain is GAGVSQSPSNKVTEKGKDVELRCDPISGHTALYWYRQSLGQGLEFLIYFQGNSAPDKSGLPSDRFSAERTGGSVSTLTIQRTQQEDSAVYLCASSSQGDTEAFFGQGTRLTVV.

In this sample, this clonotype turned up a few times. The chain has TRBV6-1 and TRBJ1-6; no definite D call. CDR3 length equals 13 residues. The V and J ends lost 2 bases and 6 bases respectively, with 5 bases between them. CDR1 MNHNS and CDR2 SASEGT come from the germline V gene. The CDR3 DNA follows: TGTGCCAGCAGTGAAAGCAGTAATTCACCCCTCCACTTT. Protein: CASSESSNSPLHF.

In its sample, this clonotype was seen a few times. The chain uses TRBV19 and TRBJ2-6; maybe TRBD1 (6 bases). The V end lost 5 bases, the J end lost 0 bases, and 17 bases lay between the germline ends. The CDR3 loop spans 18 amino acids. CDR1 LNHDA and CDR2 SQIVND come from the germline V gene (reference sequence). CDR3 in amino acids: CASSSLTGAISGANVLTF. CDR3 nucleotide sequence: TGTGCCAGTAGTTCTCTGACAGGCGCCATCTCTGGGGCCAACGTCCTGACTTTC.

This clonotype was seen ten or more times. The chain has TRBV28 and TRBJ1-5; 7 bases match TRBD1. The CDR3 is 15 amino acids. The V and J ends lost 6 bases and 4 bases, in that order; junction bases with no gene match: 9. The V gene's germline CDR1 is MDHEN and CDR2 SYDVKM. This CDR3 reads CASRPPSGGNQPQHF. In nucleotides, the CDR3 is TGTGCCAGCAGGCCCCCGTCAGGGGGGAATCAGCCCCAGCATTTT.

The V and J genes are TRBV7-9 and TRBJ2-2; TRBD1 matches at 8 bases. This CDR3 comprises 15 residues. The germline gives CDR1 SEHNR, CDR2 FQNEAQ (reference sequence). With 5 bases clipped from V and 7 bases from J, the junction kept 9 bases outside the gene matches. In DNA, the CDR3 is TGTGCCAGCAGCCCCCGGACAGGGTTCGGCGGGGAGCTGTTTTTT. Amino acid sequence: CASSPRTGFGGELFF.

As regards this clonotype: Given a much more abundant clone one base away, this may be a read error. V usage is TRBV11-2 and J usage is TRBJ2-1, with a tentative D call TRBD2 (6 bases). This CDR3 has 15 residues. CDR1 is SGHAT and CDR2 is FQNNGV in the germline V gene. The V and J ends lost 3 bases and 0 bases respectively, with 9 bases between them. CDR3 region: CASSFDGSSYNEQFF. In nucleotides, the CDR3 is TGTGCCAGCAGCTTTGACGGGAGCTCCTACAATGAGCAGTTCTTC.

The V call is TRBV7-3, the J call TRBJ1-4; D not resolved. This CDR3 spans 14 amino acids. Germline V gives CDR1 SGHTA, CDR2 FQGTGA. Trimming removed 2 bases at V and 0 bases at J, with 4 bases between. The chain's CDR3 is CASSLSSTNEKLFF. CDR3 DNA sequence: TGTGCCAGCAGCTTATCCTCAACTAATGAAAAACTGTTTTTT.

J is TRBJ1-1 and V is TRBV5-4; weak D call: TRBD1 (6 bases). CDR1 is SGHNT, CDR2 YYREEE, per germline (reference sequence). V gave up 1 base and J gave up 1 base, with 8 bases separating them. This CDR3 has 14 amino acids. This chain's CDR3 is CASSLPRGNTEAFF. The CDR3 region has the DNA TGTGCCAGCAGCTTGCCCAGGGGGAACACTGAAGCTTTCTTT.

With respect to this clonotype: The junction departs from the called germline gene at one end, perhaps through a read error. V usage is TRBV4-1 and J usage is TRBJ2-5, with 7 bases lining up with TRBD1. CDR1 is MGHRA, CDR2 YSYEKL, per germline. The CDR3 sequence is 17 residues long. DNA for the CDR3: TGTGCCAGCAGCCCTGCTAGACAGGGCGGAGATCAAGAGACCCAGTACTTC. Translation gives CASSPARQGGDQETQYF.

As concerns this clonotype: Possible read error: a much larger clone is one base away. This chain's CDR3 is CDIADSLSYNEQFF. The CDR3 nucleotides read TGTGACATAGCCGACAGTCTCTCCTACAATGAGCAGTTCTTC. This chain uses TRBV27 with TRBJ2-1; tentatively, D is TRBD1 (5 bases). This CDR3 contains 14 residues. Germline CDR1 MNHEY, CDR2 SMNVEV (reference sequence).